Listed below are T cell receptor beta chains from one sample, sequenced in a study of neurological immune-mediated disorders. MiXCR was run by TCRdb on the 5' RACE reads, yielding one entry per CDR3 protein. The sample has about 27,000 distinct CDR3 sequences, 21% seen once. Sequenced input: PBMCs. The receptors derive from a woman aged 55-75 years in good health. Each CDR3 is given with its conserved first and last residue. D genes are given only for firm matches. Some rows have no size entry. The others give once, few or many, or a class for an expanded clone.

cdr3_aa: CASRGLDLALTWVNEQFF
d_call: TRBD2
clone_size: NA
j_call: TRBJ2-1
v_call: TRBV28

cdr3_aa: CASSLDRVSSYEQYF
d_call: NA
clone_size: NA
j_call: TRBJ2-7
v_call: TRBV7-2

cdr3_aa: CSARDRDGIKQFF
d_call: NA
clone_size: many
j_call: TRBJ2-1
v_call: TRBV20-1

cdr3_aa: CASSRYGAGELFF
d_call: NA
clone_size: many
j_call: TRBJ2-2
v_call: TRBV6-2/TRBV6-3

cdr3_aa: CASSPFSGNSPGQYF
d_call: TRBD2
clone_size: many
j_call: TRBJ2-7
v_call: TRBV18

cdr3_aa: CASSFWGNEQFF
d_call: NA
clone_size: NA
j_call: TRBJ2-1
v_call: TRBV5-5

cdr3_aa: CSVSGAWYGYTF
d_call: NA
clone_size: NA
j_call: TRBJ1-2
v_call: TRBV29-1

cdr3_aa: CSVRKGQGSEAFF
d_call: TRBD1
clone_size: many
j_call: TRBJ1-1
v_call: TRBV29-1

cdr3_aa: CASSAGTVLNEKLFF
d_call: TRBD1
clone_size: many
j_call: TRBJ1-4
v_call: TRBV5-1

cdr3_aa: CASSLGGQGGAGELFF
d_call: TRBD1
clone_size: NA
j_call: TRBJ2-2
v_call: TRBV5-5